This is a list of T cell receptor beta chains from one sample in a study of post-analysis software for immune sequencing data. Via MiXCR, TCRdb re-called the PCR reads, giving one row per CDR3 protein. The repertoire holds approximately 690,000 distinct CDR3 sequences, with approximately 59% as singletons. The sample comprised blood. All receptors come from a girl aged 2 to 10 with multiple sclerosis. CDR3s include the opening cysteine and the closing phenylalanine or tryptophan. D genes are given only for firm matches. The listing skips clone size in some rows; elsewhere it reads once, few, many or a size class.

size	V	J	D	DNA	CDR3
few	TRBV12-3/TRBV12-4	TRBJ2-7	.	TGTGCCAGCAGTTTTTGGTACTACGAGCAGTACTTC	CASSFWYYEQYF
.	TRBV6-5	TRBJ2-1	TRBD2	TGTGCCAGCAGCCTTCTAGCGGGGGGACAATCCTACAATGAGCAGTTCTTC	CASSLLAGGQSYNEQFF
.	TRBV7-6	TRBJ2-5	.	TGTGCCAGCAGCTTAGTCCGGGAAGGGACCCAAGAGACCCAGTACTTC	CASSLVREGTQETQYF
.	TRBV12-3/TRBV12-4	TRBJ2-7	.	TGTGCCAGCACCAAGGGGGGGAGCAGTTCCTACAATGAGCAGTACTTC	CASTKGGSSSYNEQYF
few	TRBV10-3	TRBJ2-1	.	TGTGCCATCAGTGAAGGGCCTAGCAATGAGCAGTTCTTC	CAISEGPSNEQFF
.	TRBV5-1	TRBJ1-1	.	TGCGCCAGCAGCTTTGAACAGGGAGTCACTGAAGCTTTCTTT	CASSFEQGVTEAFF
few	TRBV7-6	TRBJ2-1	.	TGTGCCAGCAGCTTAGGGGGAAGCAGTGAGCAGTTCTTC	CASSLGGSSEQFF
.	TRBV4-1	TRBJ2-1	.	TGCGCCAGCAGCCAGGCAGCCAGCGGCGAGGGGAATGAGCAGTTCTTC	CASSQAASGEGNEQFF
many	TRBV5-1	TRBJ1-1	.	TGTGCCAGCAGTTTAAGCGGCGGCACTGAAGCTTTCTTT	CASSLSGGTEAFF
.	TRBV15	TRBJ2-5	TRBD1	TGTGCCACCAGCAGAGAGCAGGGGGTTGTACAAGAGACCCAGTACTTC	CATSREQGVVQETQYF
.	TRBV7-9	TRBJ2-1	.	TGTGCCAGCAGCCCGCCGAGGGCCGTCTACAATGAGCAGTTCTTC	CASSPPRAVYNEQFF
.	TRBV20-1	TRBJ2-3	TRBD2	TGCAGTGCGGACCTTAGCGGGAGTACTAGCACAGATACGCAGTATTTT	CSADLSGSTSTDTQYF
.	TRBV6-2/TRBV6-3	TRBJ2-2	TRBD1	TGTGCCAGCAGTGAACAGGGGTGGGAGCTGTTTTTT	CASSEQGWELFF
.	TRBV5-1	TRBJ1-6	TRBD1	TGCGCCAGCAGCTTGGGGGACAGGGAGTCTTCACCCCTCCACTTT	CASSLGDRESSPLHF
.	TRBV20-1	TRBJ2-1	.	TGCAGTGCTCAACGACTAGAATTCACCTTTAGAGAGCAGTTCTTC	CSAQRLEFTFREQFF
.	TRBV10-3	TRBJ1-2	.	TGTGCCATCAGGGACAACAATTTGGGGAATGGCCACACCTTC	CAIRDNNLGNGHTF
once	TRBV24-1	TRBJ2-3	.	TGTGCCACCAGTGATTTGGGGACACACACAGATACGCAGTATTTT	CATSDLGTHTDTQYF
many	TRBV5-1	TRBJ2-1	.	TGCGCCAGCAGCTTGGAAGGTGATGAGCAGTTCTTC	CASSLEGDEQFF
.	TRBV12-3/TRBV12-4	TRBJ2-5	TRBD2	TGTGCCAGCATCTTAGCGGGGATAGAGACCCAGTACTTC	CASILAGIETQYF
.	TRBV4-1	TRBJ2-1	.	TGCGCCAGCAGCCAACCGGCCTGGGTTGAGGCGGGAAGCGCCTACAATGAGCAGTTCTTC	CASSQPAWVEAGSAYNEQFF
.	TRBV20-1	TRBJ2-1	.	TGCAGTGCTAGCTTGGGAGATGAGCAGTTCTTC	CSASLGDEQFF
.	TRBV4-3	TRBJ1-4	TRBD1	TGCGCCAGCAGCCAAGAGTCAGGGGGCCCTGAAAAACTGTTTTTT	CASSQESGGPEKLFF
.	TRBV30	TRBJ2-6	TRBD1	TGTGCCTGGAGCCAAAGGGGGCGAGGGGCCAACGTCCTGACTTTC	CAWSQRGRGANVLTF
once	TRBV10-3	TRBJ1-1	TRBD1	TGTGGGGGATGGACAGGGGTAGTAGGCACTGAAGCTTTCTTT	CGGWTGVVGTEAFF
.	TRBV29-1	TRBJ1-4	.	TGCAGCGCGGGAGAGGGGGGCATAACTGAAAGACTGTTTTTT	CSAGEGGITERLFF
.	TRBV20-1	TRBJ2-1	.	TGCAGTGCTAGAGATGGGGCGGCCTCCTACAATGAGCAGTTCTTC	CSARDGAASYNEQFF
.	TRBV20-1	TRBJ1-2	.	TGCAGTGCTAGACGTGGAACAACCGCTGATGGCTACACCTTC	CSARRGTTADGYTF
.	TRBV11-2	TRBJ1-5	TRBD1	TGTGCCAGCAGCCGGACAGGGGACCAGCCCCAGCATTTT	CASSRTGDQPQHF
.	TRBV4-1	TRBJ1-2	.	TGCGCCAGCAGCCAAGTAGGAGGGCAGAGCTATGGCTACACCTTC	CASSQVGGQSYGYTF
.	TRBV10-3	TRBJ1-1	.	TGTGCCATCAGTGAGTCCCGGGATTTAGAAGCTTTCTTT	CAISESRDLEAFF
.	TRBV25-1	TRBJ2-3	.	TGTGCCAGCAGTGGTTCTAAAGGTGGGGATACGCAGTATTTT	CASSGSKGGDTQYF
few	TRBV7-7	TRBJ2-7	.	TGTGCTAGCAGCTTAGATCAGGACACCCACGAGCAGTACTTC	CASSLDQDTHEQYF
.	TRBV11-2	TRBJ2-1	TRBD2	TGTGCCAGCAGCCGGACTAGCGGGGACCGGAATGAGCAGTTCTTC	CASSRTSGDRNEQFF
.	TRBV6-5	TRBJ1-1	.	TGTGCCAGCAGTTATGAACGGAGGGCTTCAGCTGAAGCTTTCTTT	CASSYERRASAEAFF
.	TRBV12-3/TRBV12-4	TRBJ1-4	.	.	CASSSSGEGTEKLFF
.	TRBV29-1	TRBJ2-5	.	TGCAGCGTTGACGAGGATCTTCAAGAGACCCAGTACTTC	CSVDEDLQETQYF
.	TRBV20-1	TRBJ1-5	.	TGCAGTGCAACCCCGACAAGGGATGCGGGCAATCAGCCCCAGCATTTT	CSATPTRDAGNQPQHF
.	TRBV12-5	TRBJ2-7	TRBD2	TGTGCTAGTGGGGGGGGACTAAGCTACGAGCAGTACTTC	CASGGGLSYEQYF
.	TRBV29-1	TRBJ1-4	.	TGCAGCGCCTACGACGGAAATGAAAAACTGTTTTTT	CSAYDGNEKLFF
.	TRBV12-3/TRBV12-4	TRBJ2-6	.	TGTGCCAGCAGAACCTTTTCTGGGGCCAACGTCCTGACTTTC	CASRTFSGANVLTF
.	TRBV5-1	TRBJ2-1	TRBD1	TGCGCCAGCAGCCCCCTGACAGGGGGCTTGAATGAGCAGTTCTTC	CASSPLTGGLNEQFF